Listed here is a single T cell receptor beta chain. Combining a sample-barcoded 5' primer with a J-beta primer mix, a second PCR ran for about 7 to 12 cycles. Researchers report that a template-switch adaptor with 12 random nucleotides tagged each cDNA molecule. Individual samples furnished no less than 2.5 million CDR3-containing paired-end reads apiece. TCRdb reanalysed the 5' RACE reads using MiXCR and keeps one entry per CDR3 protein. Among fewer than 950,000 distinct CDR3 sequences listed, roughly 50% were seen once. This specimen belongs to a study of blood T cells in healthy people across ages. Peripheral blood from each donor was collected in a volume of 9.5 to 10 milliliters. The V gene's germline CDR1 is SGHRS and CDR2 YFSETQ. V lost 4 bases to trimming and J lost 5 bases; unmatched junction nucleotides: 14. This CDR3 is built from 17 residues.

Sequenced sample: blood. This sequence joins TRBV5-1 and TRBJ2-1; 8 bases align to TRBD2. The receptor was derived from a man older than 75 in good health. CDR3: CASSGTSGRAGNNEQFF. The CDR3 nucleotides are TGCGCCAGCAGCGGGACTAGTGGGAGGGCCGGAAACAATGAGCAGTTCTTC.